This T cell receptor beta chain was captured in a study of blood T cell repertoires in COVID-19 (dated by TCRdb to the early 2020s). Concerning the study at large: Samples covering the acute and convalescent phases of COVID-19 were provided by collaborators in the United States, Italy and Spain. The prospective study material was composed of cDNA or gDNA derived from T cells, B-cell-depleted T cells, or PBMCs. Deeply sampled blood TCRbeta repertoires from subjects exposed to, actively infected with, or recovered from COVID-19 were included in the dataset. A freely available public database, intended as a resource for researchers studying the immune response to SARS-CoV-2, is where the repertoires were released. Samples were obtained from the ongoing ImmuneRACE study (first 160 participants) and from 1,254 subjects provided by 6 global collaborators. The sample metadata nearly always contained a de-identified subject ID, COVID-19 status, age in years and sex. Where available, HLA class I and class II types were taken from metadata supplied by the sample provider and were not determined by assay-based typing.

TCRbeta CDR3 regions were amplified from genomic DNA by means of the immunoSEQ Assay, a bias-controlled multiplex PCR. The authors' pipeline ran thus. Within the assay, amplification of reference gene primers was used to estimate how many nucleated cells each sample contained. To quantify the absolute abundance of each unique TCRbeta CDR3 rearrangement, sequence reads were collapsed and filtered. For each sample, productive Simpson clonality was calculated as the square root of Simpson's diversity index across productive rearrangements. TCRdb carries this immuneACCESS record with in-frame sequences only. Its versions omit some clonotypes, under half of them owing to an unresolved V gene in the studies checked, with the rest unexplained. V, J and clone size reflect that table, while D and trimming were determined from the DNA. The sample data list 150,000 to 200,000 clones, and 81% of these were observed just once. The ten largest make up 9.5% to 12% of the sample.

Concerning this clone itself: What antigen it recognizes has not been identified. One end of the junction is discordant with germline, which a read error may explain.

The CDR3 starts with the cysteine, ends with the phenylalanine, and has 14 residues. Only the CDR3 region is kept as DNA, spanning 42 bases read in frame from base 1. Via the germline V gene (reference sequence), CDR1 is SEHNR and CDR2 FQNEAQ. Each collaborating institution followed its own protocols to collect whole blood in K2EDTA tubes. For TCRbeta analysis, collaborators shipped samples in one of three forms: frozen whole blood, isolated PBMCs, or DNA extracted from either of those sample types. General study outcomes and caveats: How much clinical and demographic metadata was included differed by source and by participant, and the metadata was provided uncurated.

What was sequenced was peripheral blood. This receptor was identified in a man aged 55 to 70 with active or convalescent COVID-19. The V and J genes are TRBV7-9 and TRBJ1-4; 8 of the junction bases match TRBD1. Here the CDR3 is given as CASSEQGAPDRIFF. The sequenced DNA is TGTGCCAGCAGCGAGCAGGGGGCGCCTGACCGGATCTTCTTT.